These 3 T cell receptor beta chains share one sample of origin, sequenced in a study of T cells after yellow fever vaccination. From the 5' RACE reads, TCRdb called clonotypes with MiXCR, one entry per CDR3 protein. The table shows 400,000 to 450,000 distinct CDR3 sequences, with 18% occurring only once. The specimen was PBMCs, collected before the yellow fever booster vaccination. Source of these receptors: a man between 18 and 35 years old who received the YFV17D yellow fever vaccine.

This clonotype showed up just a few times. This chain's CDR3 is CASSLGPGQLITDTQYF. CDR3 bases: TGTGCCAGCAGCTTAGGACCGGGACAGTTAATCACAGATACGCAGTATTTT. The genes are TRBV7-8 and TRBJ2-3; TRBD1 matches 7 bases. Germline CDR1 SGHVS, CDR2 FQNEAQ. This CDR3 spans 17 amino acids. The ends lost 1 base at V and 2 bases at J; junction bases unmatched: 9.

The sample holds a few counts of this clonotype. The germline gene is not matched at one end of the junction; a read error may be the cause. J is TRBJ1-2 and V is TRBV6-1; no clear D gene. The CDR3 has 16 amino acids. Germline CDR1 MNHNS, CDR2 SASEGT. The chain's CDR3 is CASSKAQPTGGYGYTF. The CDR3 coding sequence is TGTGCCAGCAGTAAAGCCCAACCGACGGGCGGTTATGGCTACACCTTC.

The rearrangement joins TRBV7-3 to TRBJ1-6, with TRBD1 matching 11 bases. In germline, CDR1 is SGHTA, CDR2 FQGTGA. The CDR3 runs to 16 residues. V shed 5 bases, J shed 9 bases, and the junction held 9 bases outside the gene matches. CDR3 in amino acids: CASSLSSGTGGSPLHF. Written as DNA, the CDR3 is TGTGCCAGCAGCCTATCGTCCGGGACAGGGGGTTCACCCCTCCACTTT.